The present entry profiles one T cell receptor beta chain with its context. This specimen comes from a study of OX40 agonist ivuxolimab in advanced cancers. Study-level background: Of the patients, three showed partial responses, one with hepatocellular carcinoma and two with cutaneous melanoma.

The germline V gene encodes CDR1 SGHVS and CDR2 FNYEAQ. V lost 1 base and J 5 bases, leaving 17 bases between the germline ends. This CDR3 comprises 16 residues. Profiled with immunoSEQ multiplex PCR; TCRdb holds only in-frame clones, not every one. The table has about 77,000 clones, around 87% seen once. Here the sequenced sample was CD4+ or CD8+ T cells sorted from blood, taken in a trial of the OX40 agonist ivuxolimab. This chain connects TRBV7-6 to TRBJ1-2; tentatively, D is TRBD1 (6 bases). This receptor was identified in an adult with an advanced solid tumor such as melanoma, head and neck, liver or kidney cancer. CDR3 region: CASSLGSSTGRYGYTF. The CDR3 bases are TGTGCCAGCAGCTTAGGGTCTTCAACAGGGCGGTATGGCTACACCTTC.